A selection of T cell receptor beta chains follows, all from one sample in a study of T cell responses to AZD1222 COVID-19 vaccine. The table came from immunoSEQ multiplex PCR; TCRdb's copy has only in-frame clones and leaves some out. The sample lists 100,000 to 150,000 clones; 90% were seen once. This material consisted of peripheral blood, taken on day 0 of AZD1222 vaccination. The receptors were sampled from an adult in good health. Both conserved end residues are part of each CDR3. Each record gives: J gene, D gene, V gene, CDR3 protein. The D gene is left open where the match is weak.

j_call: TRBJ1-2; d_call: -; v_call: TRBV29-1; cdr3_aa: CSVESDYGYTF
j_call: TRBJ1-2; d_call: -; v_call: TRBV6-5; cdr3_aa: CASTAGTRGYTF
j_call: TRBJ2-6; d_call: TRBD1; v_call: TRBV5-1; cdr3_aa: CASSPRGQGTGANVLTF
j_call: TRBJ2-2; d_call: -; v_call: TRBV5-8; cdr3_aa: CASTTWANTGELFF
j_call: TRBJ2-7; d_call: TRBD2; v_call: TRBV7-9; cdr3_aa: CASSPLAGNSYEQYF
j_call: TRBJ2-7; d_call: -; v_call: TRBV2; cdr3_aa: CASSPDYSSYEQYF
j_call: TRBJ1-1; d_call: -; v_call: TRBV6-5; cdr3_aa: CASSYSRGGNTEAFF
j_call: TRBJ1-2; d_call: TRBD1; v_call: TRBV19; cdr3_aa: CASSTSDRGRDGYTF
j_call: TRBJ2-3; d_call: TRBD2; v_call: TRBV9; cdr3_aa: CASNPTGGRDTQYF
j_call: TRBJ1-2; d_call: -; v_call: TRBV3-1/TRBV3-2; cdr3_aa: CASSRQSDGYTF
j_call: TRBJ2-3; d_call: TRBD2; v_call: TRBV2; cdr3_aa: CASRQLAGGITDTQYF
j_call: TRBJ2-6; d_call: -; v_call: TRBV28; cdr3_aa: CASRGRAGANVLTF
j_call: TRBJ1-6; d_call: -; v_call: TRBV9; cdr3_aa: CASSVGEGADSPLHF
j_call: TRBJ1-4; d_call: -; v_call: TRBV6-5; cdr3_aa: CASSYGQNNEKLFF
j_call: TRBJ1-6; d_call: -; v_call: TRBV7-8; cdr3_aa: CASSPAGRPLHF
j_call: TRBJ2-3; d_call: TRBD2; v_call: TRBV7-3; cdr3_aa: CASSSGGYFTDTQYF
j_call: TRBJ1-4; d_call: -; v_call: TRBV5-8; cdr3_aa: CASSLGATNEKLFF
j_call: TRBJ1-4; d_call: TRBD1; v_call: TRBV9; cdr3_aa: CASSVTAGGTGGEKLFF
j_call: TRBJ1-3; d_call: -; v_call: TRBV6-5; cdr3_aa: CASSYSGGNTIYF
j_call: TRBJ1-1; d_call: -; v_call: TRBV28; cdr3_aa: CASSPPPEAFF
j_call: TRBJ2-4; d_call: TRBD2; v_call: TRBV19; cdr3_aa: CASTPGRGGIQYF
j_call: TRBJ1-4; d_call: -; v_call: TRBV11-1; cdr3_aa: CASSQRLREKLFF
j_call: TRBJ2-7; d_call: TRBD2; v_call: TRBV4-2; cdr3_aa: CASSQGERGGYEQYF
j_call: TRBJ1-1; d_call: -; v_call: TRBV5-1; cdr3_aa: CASSSAGRGNTEAFF
j_call: TRBJ1-6; d_call: TRBD1; v_call: TRBV9; cdr3_aa: CASSAPMGQGGSSYNSPLHF
j_call: TRBJ2-1; d_call: -; v_call: TRBV6-5; cdr3_aa: CASSYGAGRPNEQFF
j_call: TRBJ1-5; d_call: -; v_call: TRBV29-1; cdr3_aa: CSVVSGGNQPQHF
j_call: TRBJ1-2; d_call: TRBD1; v_call: TRBV30; cdr3_aa: CAWSRGTGDYGYTF
j_call: TRBJ2-1; d_call: TRBD2; v_call: TRBV7-9; cdr3_aa: CASSLAPGGAYNEQFF
j_call: TRBJ2-3; d_call: -; v_call: TRBV4-3; cdr3_aa: CASSRIGEGTDTQYF
j_call: TRBJ1-1; d_call: -; v_call: TRBV4-3; cdr3_aa: CASSQRHQNTGTEAFF
j_call: TRBJ1-3; d_call: -; v_call: TRBV28; cdr3_aa: CASTPSPQGNTIYF
j_call: TRBJ1-1; d_call: -; v_call: TRBV28; cdr3_aa: CASSLGQGEAFF
j_call: TRBJ1-5; d_call: -; v_call: TRBV5-5; cdr3_aa: CASSLTGNSNQPQHF
j_call: TRBJ2-1; d_call: TRBD1; v_call: TRBV6-5; cdr3_aa: CASRSPGTAINEQFF
j_call: TRBJ2-3; d_call: -; v_call: TRBV5-1; cdr3_aa: CASSLRGLGTDTQYF
j_call: TRBJ2-7; d_call: TRBD1; v_call: TRBV30; cdr3_aa: CAWRPPGQGAIYEQYF
j_call: TRBJ1-2; d_call: -; v_call: TRBV28; cdr3_aa: CASSRHSSGDYGYTF
j_call: TRBJ2-2; d_call: TRBD1; v_call: TRBV28; cdr3_aa: CATKPGQGSHANTGELFF
j_call: TRBJ1-2; d_call: TRBD1; v_call: TRBV27; cdr3_aa: CASSFSTGTGVYGYTF
j_call: TRBJ2-2; d_call: -; v_call: TRBV19; cdr3_aa: CASRTGRANTGELFF
j_call: TRBJ1-2; d_call: -; v_call: TRBV4-2; cdr3_aa: CASSQEGIRHYGYTF
j_call: TRBJ2-5; d_call: -; v_call: TRBV5-1; cdr3_aa: CASSFGGRETQYF
j_call: TRBJ1-1; d_call: -; v_call: TRBV30; cdr3_aa: CAWSPSPGRGGTEAFF
j_call: TRBJ1-1; d_call: -; v_call: TRBV9; cdr3_aa: CASSVVLNTEAFF
j_call: TRBJ1-5; d_call: -; v_call: TRBV18; cdr3_aa: CASSPRSGDNQPQHF
j_call: TRBJ1-3; d_call: TRBD1; v_call: TRBV9; cdr3_aa: CASSVSQGSPTNTIYF
j_call: TRBJ2-1; d_call: TRBD1; v_call: TRBV5-4; cdr3_aa: CASSGQVGNEQFF
j_call: TRBJ2-5; d_call: TRBD2; v_call: TRBV2; cdr3_aa: CASSEAPSGGQTQYF
j_call: TRBJ1-2; d_call: -; v_call: TRBV28; cdr3_aa: CASSPTGYGYTF
j_call: TRBJ1-2; d_call: TRBD1; v_call: TRBV7-9; cdr3_aa: CASSFGTDYGYTF
j_call: TRBJ1-5; d_call: -; v_call: TRBV24-1; cdr3_aa: CATSESGGGQPQHF
j_call: TRBJ2-7; d_call: TRBD2; v_call: TRBV28; cdr3_aa: CASSTGGPSHEQYF
j_call: TRBJ1-1; d_call: -; v_call: TRBV6-5; cdr3_aa: CASVGRINTEAFF
j_call: TRBJ1-5; d_call: -; v_call: TRBV3-1/TRBV3-2; cdr3_aa: CASSQEKDGYNQPQHF